This T cell receptor beta chain came from a study of blood T cell repertoires in COVID-19. Across the whole study: COVID-19 samples collected from the United States, Italy and Spain covered acute and convalescent phases.

CDR1 SNHLY and CDR2 FYNNEI come from the germline V gene. The CDR3 extends over 16 amino acids. Losses at the gene ends were 3 bases for V and 8 bases for J; bases not matched to a gene: 12. Profiled with immunoSEQ multiplex PCR; TCRdb holds only in-frame clones, not every one. The data show hundreds of thousands of clones, around nine tenths seen once. The sequence derives from a woman aged 70-85 years with COVID-19, enrolled during active disease. The chain couples TRBV2 to TRBJ2-1; 8 positions agree with TRBD2. The sample taken for sequencing was peripheral blood. CDR3 region: CASSDRRGGSTHEQFF. The CDR3 DNA follows: TGTGCCAGCAGTGACAGACGGGGGGGCTCGACTCATGAGCAGTTCTTC.